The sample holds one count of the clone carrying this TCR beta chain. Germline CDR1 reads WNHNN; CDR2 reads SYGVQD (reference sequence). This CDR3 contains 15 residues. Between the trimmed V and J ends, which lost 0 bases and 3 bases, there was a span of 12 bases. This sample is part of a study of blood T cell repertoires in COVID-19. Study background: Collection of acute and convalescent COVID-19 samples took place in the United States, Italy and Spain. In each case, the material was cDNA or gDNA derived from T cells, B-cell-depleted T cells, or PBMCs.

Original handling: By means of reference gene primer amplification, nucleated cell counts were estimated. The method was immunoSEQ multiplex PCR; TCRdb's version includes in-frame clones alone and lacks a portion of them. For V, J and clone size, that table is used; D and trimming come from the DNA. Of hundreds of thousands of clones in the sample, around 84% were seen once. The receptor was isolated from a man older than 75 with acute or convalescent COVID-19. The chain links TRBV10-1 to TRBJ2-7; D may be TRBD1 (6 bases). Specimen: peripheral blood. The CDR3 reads CASSESGQRNYEQYF. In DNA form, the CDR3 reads TGCGCCAGCAGTGAGTCAGGACAGAGGAACTACGAGCAGTACTTC.